This T cell receptor (beta chain) comes out of a study of T cell responses to AZD1222 COVID-19 vaccine. This CDR3 comprises 14 residues. Germline V lookup: CDR1 MDHEN, CDR2 SYDVKM. V shed 9 bases and J 3 bases; nucleotides not matched to a gene: 8. TCRdb keeps only in-frame clones here, not all; method: immunoSEQ multiplex PCR. The top ten clones hold around 3% of a sample with some 140,000 clones, roughly 90% of them seen once. Regarding the study as a whole: Variant regions that are unmutated are reportedly the target of nearly half of spike-specific TCRs.

About this clone: Its antigen remains unidentified.

The specimen was peripheral blood, collected on day 0 of AZD1222 vaccination. The chain combines TRBV28 with TRBJ1-1; 9 bases are a match to TRBD1. This TCR was recovered from an adult in good health. The CDR3 DNA sequence: TGTGCCAGTACATCCAGGACAGGGGACACTGAAGCTTTCTTT. Amino acid sequence: CASTSRTGDTEAFF.